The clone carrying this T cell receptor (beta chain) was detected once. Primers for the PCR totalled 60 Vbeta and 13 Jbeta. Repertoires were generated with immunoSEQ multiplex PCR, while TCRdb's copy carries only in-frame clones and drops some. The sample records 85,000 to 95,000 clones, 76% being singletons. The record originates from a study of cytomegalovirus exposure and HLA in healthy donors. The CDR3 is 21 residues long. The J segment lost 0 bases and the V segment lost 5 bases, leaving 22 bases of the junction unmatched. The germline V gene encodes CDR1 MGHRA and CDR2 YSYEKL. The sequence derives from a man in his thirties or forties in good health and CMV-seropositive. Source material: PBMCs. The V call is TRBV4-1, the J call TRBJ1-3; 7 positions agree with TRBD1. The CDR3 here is CASSSFPRDSSPLNSGNTIYF. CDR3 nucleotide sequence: TGCGCCAGCAGCTCCTTTCCCCGGGACAGCTCACCTCTAAACTCTGGAAACACCATATATTTT.